The 3 T cell receptor beta chains presented below share a single source sample, sequenced in a study of blood T cell repertoires in COVID-19. Produced via immunoSEQ multiplex PCR; TCRdb's table is partial and in-frame only. The sample consists of approximately 100,000 clones, roughly four fifths of them appearing once. Sequenced input: peripheral blood. The receptors shown here come from a man aged 55 to 70 with acute or convalescent COVID-19.

This clone has only a few counts. This chain links TRBV18 with TRBJ1-2, with TRBD1 matching over 9 bases. Germline CDR1 KGHSH, CDR2 LQKENI. V trimming: 6 bases; J trimming: 11 bases; junction bases outside the gene matches: 19. This CDR3 contains 16 residues. Here the CDR3 reads CASSSTGTGLPIGYTF. In DNA form, the CDR3 reads TGTGCCAGCTCGTCGACCGGGACAGGGTTACCTATTGGTTACACCTTC. Filled out from reference TRBV18 and TRBJ1-2, the complete variable domain reads NAGVMQNPRHLVRRRGQEARLRCSPMKGHSHVYWYRQLPEEGLKFMVYLQKENIIDESGMPKERFSAEFPKEGPSILRIQQVVRGDSAAYFCASSSTGTGLPIGYTFGSGTRLTVV.

This clone was seen only once. The CDR3 is CASSSDSYGYTF. The CDR3 DNA sequence: TGCGCCAGCAGCTCCGACAGTTATGGCTACACCTTC. The chain joins TRBV5-1 to TRBJ1-2; D is perhaps TRBD1 (5 bases). Per germline, CDR1 SGHRS and CDR2 YFSETQ. The CDR3 is 12 residues long. With 3 bases removed from V and 5 bases from J, the gap between germline ends came to 8 bases. Combining the CDR3 with reference TRBV5-1 and TRBJ1-2 gives the whole variable domain KAGVTQTPRYLIKTRGQQVTLSCSPISGHRSVSWYQQTPGQGLQFLFEYFSETQRNKGNFPGRFSGRQFSNSRSEMNVSTLELGDSALYLCASSSDSYGYTFGSGTRLTVV.

This chain connects TRBV15 to TRBJ1-3; D remains ambiguous. V was pared by 3 bases and J by 0 bases, with 9 bases between. The CDR3 loop spans 15 amino acids. The germline V gene has CDR1 LNHNV and CDR2 YYDKDF (reference sequence). The CDR3: CATSSFWSSGNTIYF. CDR3 in DNA: TGTGCCACCAGCAGCTTCTGGAGCTCTGGAAACACCATATATTTT.